The 30 T cell receptor beta chains given below trace back to one sample, sequenced in a study of pediatric ulcerative colitis. One to two pinch biopsies were taken from the rectum during colonoscopy. Profiling relied on immunoSEQ multiplex PCR, and the TCRdb table lists in-frame clones only, not all of them. The table lists 20,000 to 25,000 clones, roughly 70% of them singletons. The sample taken for sequencing was gut tissue. The receptors derive from a boy younger than 18 with severe ulcerative colitis.

The chain has TRBV29-1 and TRBJ2-5; D perhaps matches TRBD2 (6 bases). Germline V gene lookup returns CDR1 SQVTM and CDR2 ANQGSEA. V lost 4 bases, J lost 5 bases, and 11 bases lay in between. The CDR3 length is 12 residues. CDR3 coding DNA: TGCAGCGTTGTGGAGGGGAGGGAGACCCAGTACTTC. It is translated as CSVVEGRETQYF.

The chain employs TRBV28 and TRBJ1-1, with 7 bases matching TRBD1. Per the germline V gene, CDR1 is MDHEN and CDR2 is SYDVKM. V dropped 6 bases and J dropped 6; count of bases not matched to a gene: 10. The CDR3 extends over 14 amino acids. Here the CDR3 reads CASRQIRTGPEAFF. The DNA of the CDR3 is TGTGCCAGCAGACAAATACGGACAGGACCTGAAGCTTTCTTT.

This clone has only a few counts. The CDR3 loop reads CASSFGAKAFNSPLHF. Here the CDR3 DNA reads TGTGCCAGCAGTTTCGGGGCCAAGGCCTTTAATTCACCCCTCCACTTT. V gene TRBV27 combines with J gene TRBJ1-6; possibly TRBD1 for D (5 bases). Trimming shortened V by 3 bases and J by 6 bases, and 15 bases separated the two germline ends. The CDR3 is made up of 16 amino acids. CDR1 is MNHEY and CDR2 is SMNVEV in the germline V gene (reference sequence).

The chain has TRBV7-2 and TRBJ2-2, with no clear D. The CDR3 is made up of 13 amino acids. Per germline, CDR1 SGHTA and CDR2 FQGNSA. CDR3 in DNA: TGTGCTCTGCGGCTCCCCGGCACCGGGGAGCTGTTTTTT. Translated, it gives CALRLPGTGELFF.

This chain links TRBV5-1 with TRBJ2-3, with D possibly being TRBD1 (5 bases). The CDR3 runs to 14 residues. Trimming removed 5 bases from V and 2 bases from J, with 12 bases in between. Looked up from germline, CDR1 is SGHRS and CDR2 is YFSETQ. CDR3 in amino acids: CASRLGDVTDTQYF. The DNA for the CDR3 is TGCGCCAGCAGGCTAGGGGATGTCACAGATACGCAGTATTTT.

J is TRBJ2-1 and V is TRBV4-1, with D possibly being TRBD1 (5 bases). The length of the CDR3 is 13 residues. V lost 4 bases to trimming and J lost 7 bases, with 11 bases between them. The germline gives CDR1 MGHRA, CDR2 YSYEKL. CDR3 residues: CASSPFQGNEQFF. CDR3 bases: TGCGCCAGCAGCCCATTTCAGGGAAATGAGCAGTTCTTC.

This sequence joins TRBV19 and TRBJ2-3; D ambiguous. Deletions cut 4 bases from V and 0 bases from J, with 5 bases between. The CDR3 spans 13 residues. CDR1 LNHDA and CDR2 SQIVND come from the germline V gene (reference sequence). The CDR3 here is CASSTFSTDTQYF. In DNA form, the CDR3 reads TGTGCCAGTAGTACCTTTAGCACAGATACGCAGTATTTT. Full variable domain (rest looked up from reference TRBV19 and TRBJ2-3): DGGITQSPKYLFRKEGQNVTLSCEQNLNHDAMYWYRQDPGQGLRLIYYSQIVNDFQKGDIAEGYSVSREKKESFPLTVTSAQKNPTAFYLCASSTFSTDTQYFGPGTRLTVL.

The chain joins TRBV7-2 to TRBJ2-1, with D tentatively TRBD1 (6 bases). Germline V lookup: CDR1 SGHTA, CDR2 FQGNSA. Trimming shortened V by 5 bases and J by 0 bases, and 11 bases separated the two germline ends. The CDR3 sequence is 15 residues long. CDR3 region: CASSRGSDSYNEQFF. The DNA for the CDR3 is TGTGCCAGCAGCAGGGGGTCTGACTCCTACAATGAGCAGTTCTTC.

The chain has TRBV7-2 and TRBJ1-2; no clear D. Trimming stripped 6 bases from V and 7 bases from J, with 12 bases between. Germline V CDR1 and CDR2: SGHTA, FQGNSA. This CDR3 is 12 amino acids long. CDR3 amino acids: CASSSAKGGYTF. In DNA form, the CDR3 reads TGTGCCAGCAGTTCCGCAAAAGGTGGCTACACCTTC.

V gene TRBV19 combines with J gene TRBJ2-7, with D perhaps being TRBD1 or TRBD2 (6 bases each). CDR1 LNHDA and CDR2 SQIVND come from the germline V gene (reference sequence). This CDR3 is 12 amino acids long. V was cut by 9 bases and J by 3 bases, with 12 bases left in between. The CDR3 nucleotides read TGTGCCAGCAATGGGGGGCTCTACGAGCAGTACTTC. This codes for CASNGGLYEQYF.

The CDR3: CASSGHGRDRDGTNEKLFF. Written as DNA, the CDR3 is TGTGCCAGCAGCGGACACGGCCGGGACAGGGATGGAACTAATGAAAAACTGTTTTTT. V usage is TRBV21-1 and J usage is TRBJ1-4; TRBD1 was called by the table and not checked on the DNA. TRBV21-1 is assigned pseudogene status. This CDR3 contains 19 residues.

There are a few counts of this clone. The chain joins TRBV27 to TRBJ1-2; D unresolved. The V end was cut by 6 bases, the J end by 5 bases, with 13 bases between. Germline CDR1 and CDR2: MNHEY and SMNVEV (reference sequence). The CDR3 is made up of 13 amino acids. In DNA, the CDR3 is TGTGCCAGCAGCCCCCGGTTAGGATATGGCTACACCTTC. It codes for CASSPRLGYGYTF.

CDR3 bases: TGTGCCAGCAGTTCCCCGTCCTTGGGGCCGGACACCGGGGAGCTGTTTTTT. Encoded protein: CASSSPSLGPDTGELFF. The chain combines TRBV28 with TRBJ2-2; a weak D match, TRBD1 (5 bases). Per germline, CDR1 MDHEN and CDR2 SYDVKM. There are 17 residues in the CDR3. Trimming left V 4 bases short and J 3 bases short, with 18 bases between.

The chain recombines TRBV6-5 with TRBJ1-1; no clear D. Trimming took off 10 bases at V and 6 bases at J, with 6 bases between the two ends. CDR3 length: 9 amino acids. Looked up from germline, CDR1 is MNHEY and CDR2 is SVGAGI. The CDR3 region is CATVAEAFF. For the CDR3, the DNA is TGTGCCACCGTGGCTGAAGCTTTCTTT.

The genes are TRBV15 and TRBJ1-2; D gene unclear. V dropped 2 bases and J dropped 0 bases, with 10 bases sitting between them. Germline V gene sequence: CDR1 LNHNV, CDR2 YYDKDF (reference sequence). CDR3 length: 15 residues. The CDR3 loop reads CATSRSQPSNYGYTF. In nucleotides, the CDR3 is TGTGCCACCAGCAGATCCCAGCCTTCTAACTATGGCTACACCTTC.

This clone was recorded only once. The genes are TRBV28 and TRBJ2-7, with a weak D call TRBD1 (8 bases). The CDR3 sequence is 12 residues long. The germline V gene has CDR1 MDHEN and CDR2 SYDVKM. Trimming took off 6 bases at V and 6 bases at J, with 12 bases between the two ends. Here the CDR3 DNA reads TGTGCCAGCAGCAACAGGGGGGGCGAGCAGTACTTC. This sequence encodes CASSNRGGEQYF.

This clone is labeled medium-sized. The chain joins TRBV5-1 to TRBJ2-3; 8 nucleotides align to TRBD2. CDR1 is SGHRS and CDR2 is YFSETQ in the germline V gene. The CDR3 extends over 13 amino acids. V lost 4 bases, J lost 7 bases, and 5 bases stayed unmatched. CDR3 bases: TGCGCCAGCAGCCTGTTAGCGGGGAATACGCAGTATTTT. It encodes CASSLLAGNTQYF.

The genes are TRBV20-1 and TRBJ2-5; tentatively, D is TRBD1 (5 bases). The CDR3 consists of 11 residues. Germline assignment: CDR1 DFQATT and CDR2 SNEGSKA (reference sequence). Trimming took 6 bases from V and 4 from J, leaving 9 bases between them. DNA of the CDR3: TGCAGTGCCCTTGGGGCAGAGACCCAGTACTTC. Translating it yields CSALGAETQYF.

The gene calls are TRBV6-6 and TRBJ1-4; maybe TRBD1 (5 bases). Trimming shortened V by 2 bases and J by 3 bases, and 7 bases separated the two germline ends. CDR3 size: 14 residues. The germline gives CDR1 MNHNY, CDR2 SVGAGI (reference sequence). The CDR3 coding sequence is TGTGCCAGCAGTTACACGACAGCTAATGAAAAACTGTTTTTT. This translates into CASSYTTANEKLFF.

The V gene is TRBV4-1, the J gene TRBJ1-6; no definite D call. This CDR3 has 15 residues. V was clipped by 0 bases and J by 9 bases, with 12 bases between them. Looked up from germline, CDR1 is MGHRA and CDR2 is YSYEKL. The CDR3, as DNA: TGCGCCAGCAGCCAAGAGGCAGGCCTTGTTTCACCCCTCCACTTT. Encoded protein: CASSQEAGLVSPLHF.

This clone was detected a few times. Here the CDR3 DNA reads TGTGCCAGTAGTTCGATGATGAACACTGAAGCTTTCTTT. This codes for CASSSMMNTEAFF. This chain uses TRBV19 with TRBJ1-1; D is uncertain. This CDR3 spans 13 amino acids. The ends were cut back, 5 bases at V and 0 bases at J, with 7 bases in the middle. The germline CDR1 and CDR2 sequences are LNHDA and SQIVND (reference sequence).

The chain has TRBV29-1 and TRBJ1-3, with D possibly matching TRBD1 (6 bases). The V gene lost 3 bases and the J gene lost 4 bases, with 7 bases spanning the gap. The CDR3 covers 12 residues. The V gene's germline CDR1 is SQVTM and CDR2 ANQGSEA. The CDR3 nucleotides read TGCAGCGTTGACGGGGGCGGAAACACCATATATTTT. It encodes CSVDGGGNTIYF. Full variable domain (rest looked up from reference TRBV29-1 and TRBJ1-3): SAVISQKPSRDICQRGTSLTIQCQVDSQVTMMFWYRQQPGQSLTLIATANQGSEATYESGFVIDKFPISRPNLTFSTLTVSNMSPEDSSIYLCSVDGGGNTIYFGEGSWLTVV.

The chain carries TRBV5-1 and TRBJ2-1, with D tentatively TRBD2 (6 bases). Germline V lookup: CDR1 SGHRS, CDR2 YFSETQ. This CDR3 comprises 15 residues. V was pared by 0 bases and J by 6 bases, with 13 bases between. CDR3 bases: TGCGCCAGCAGCTTGGTGAAAGTGGGAGGCAATGAGCAGTTCTTC. This translates into CASSLVKVGGNEQFF.

This chain uses TRBV7-9 with TRBJ2-3, with D tentatively TRBD1 (5 bases). CDR1 and CDR2 from the germline V gene are SEHNR and FQNEAQ (reference sequence). V shed 1 base and J shed 9 bases, with 8 bases lying between them. This CDR3 is built from 12 residues. CDR3 coding DNA: TGTGCCAGCAGCTTAGAGGGGTTGACGCAGTATTTT. Its protein is CASSLEGLTQYF.

The chain links TRBV5-4 to TRBJ2-3; a weak D match, TRBD2 (6 bases). From germline, CDR1 is SGHNT and CDR2 YYREEE (reference sequence). V dropped 2 bases and J dropped 2 bases, with 12 bases sitting between them. The CDR3 runs 15 residues. The CDR3 DNA is TGTGCCAGCAGCTTTCACCCGGGGGACACAGATACGCAGTATTTT. It encodes CASSFHPGDTDTQYF.

The chain joins TRBV11-2 to TRBJ1-4; D remains ambiguous. Germline CDR1 is SGHAT and CDR2 is FQNNGV. This CDR3 is built from 16 residues. V lost 5 bases to trimming and J lost 8 bases, with 21 bases between them. The CDR3 reads CASSRTDPTFGEKLFF. CDR3 nucleotides: TGTGCCAGCAGCCGAACCGATCCTACCTTTGGGGAAAAACTGTTTTTT.

This clone is a singleton in its sample. V is TRBV7-2 and J is TRBJ2-7; 7 bases fit TRBD2. Unmatched junction bases numbered 3, after V lost 1 base and J lost 6 bases. Germline values: CDR1 SGHTA, CDR2 FQGNSA. This CDR3 has 13 amino acids. The CDR3 protein is CASSLGVAGEQYF. CDR3 in DNA: TGTGCCAGCAGCTTAGGCGTAGCGGGCGAGCAGTACTTC.

In its sample, this clone is medium-sized. The chain joins TRBV29-1 to TRBJ1-2, with 10 bases that match TRBD1. Germline V lookup: CDR1 SQVTM, CDR2 ANQGSEA. V was pared by 6 bases and J by 2 bases, with 3 bases of the junction left unmatched. The CDR3 consists of 13 residues. CDR3 bases: TGCAGCGTGGGGACAGGGGCGAACTATGGCTACACCTTC. This sequence encodes CSVGTGANYGYTF.

The chain combines TRBV7-2 with TRBJ2-7; a weak D match, TRBD2 (6 bases). V was clipped by 5 bases and J by 7 bases, with 15 bases between them. CDR3 length: 13 amino acids. Germline lookup yields CDR1 SGHTA and CDR2 FQGNSA. DNA for the CDR3: TGTGCCAGCAGCCCCGGGACTCCTTGGGAGCAGTACTTC. Translation: CASSPGTPWEQYF.

This clone was detected only a few times. The chain links TRBV2 to TRBJ1-5; D is perhaps TRBD1 (6 bases). V lost 5 bases to trimming and J lost 3 bases, with 11 bases between them. The CDR3 covers 14 residues. Germline V lookup: CDR1 SNHLY, CDR2 FYNNEI. DNA for the CDR3: TGTGCCAGCAGTTTGGACAGCTTCAATCAGCCCCAGCATTTT. As protein: CASSLDSFNQPQHF.